Here is one TCR beta chain with its context. There are many counts of this clonotype. Its antigen is still unknown. Base quality data are lacking; no much larger clone is found one base away. Library creation used RT-PCR. Sequencer: Illumina HiSeq 2500. Starting from the raw public reads, TCRdb applied fastp trimming at Q25, assembled clones with MiXCR and retained in-frame beta chains. Every distinct CDR3 protein forms one entry, paired with its most common genes and DNA. The sample profile shows about 190,000 distinct CDR3 sequences; roughly 14% of them were found once. The ten largest clones take up 26% of the sample. This record comes from a study of response to subunit inactivated influenza vaccine (dated by TCRdb to the late 2010s). The study in broad terms: Deep quantitative profiling of the T cell receptor repertoire was used in the study to follow responses to a trivalent subunit inactivated influenza vaccine. Summary of the overall study and its limitations: According to the authors, only a limited number of new T cells may be recruited by each seasonal influenza vaccination.

CDR3 length: 15 amino acids, cysteine to phenylalanine. Just CDR3 DNA is preserved here, 45 bases in frame from base 1. V sheds 4 bases and J sheds 0 bases, leaving 10 bases between their ends. CDR1 is given as ENHRY and CDR2 as SYGVKD, both from the germline V gene. The material sequenced was CD8+ T cells sorted from PBMCs, taken roughly 5 days after vaccination. Recombination linked TRBV10-3 to TRBJ2-1, with the D gene call left open. The receptor comes from a middle-aged man who received an inactivated influenza vaccine. Donor details come from another sample of the same person, matched by shared clones. The CDR3 here reads CAISGGDSSYNEQFF. The DNA reads as follows: TGTGCCATCAGTGGTGGAGACTCCTCCTACAATGAGCAGTTCTTC.